The clone carrying this TCR beta chain came up many times. The record originates from a study of read filtering for tumor transcriptome and immune sequencing. Overall study context: Patients were 17 male and around 15 female, mean age roughly 70 years, range about 40 to 85.

From approximately 430 ng of RNA, a library with molecular barcoded alpha/delta and beta/gamma adaptors was made. Using its own MiXCR run on the reads, TCRdb lists one record per CDR3 protein. Altogether 35,000 to 50,000 distinct CDR3 sequences are present, approximately 12% being singletons, with the ten largest covering about 35%. Trimming pared 6 bases from V and 3 bases from J, leaving 8 bases between. This CDR3 has 13 residues. Germline values: CDR1 SNHLY, CDR2 FYNNEI. Input material: a population of CD138-negative cells sorted from bone marrow. The chain links TRBV2 to TRBJ2-2; D is tentatively TRBD1 or TRBD2 (5 bases each). This TCR was recovered from a donor at least 40 years old with multiple myeloma. In nucleotides, the CDR3 is TGTGCCAGCAGCGGGACCTACACCGGGGAGCTGTTTTTT. It translates to CASSGTYTGELFF. The variable domain in full, with the rest retrieved from reference TRBV2 and TRBJ2-2, is EPEVTQTPSHQVTQMGQEVILRCVPISNHLYFYWYRQILGQKVEFLVSFYNNEISEKSEIFDDQFSVERPDGSNFTLKIRSTKLEDSAMYFCASSGTYTGELFFGEGSRLTVL.